Below, one TCR beta chain is given with its context. The antigen remains unidentified. This sample is drawn from a study of cytomegalovirus exposure and HLA in healthy donors. Findings of the study overall: 150 or so TCR beta chains were listed as cytomegalovirus-associated. At a 0.05 false discovery rate, a later analysis found over 15,000 TCR beta sequences to be associated with HLA alleles.

J was trimmed by 4 bases and V by 2 bases; bases with no gene match: 7. This CDR3 has 16 amino acids. Germline-derived CDR1 and CDR2 are SGHTA and FQGNSA. At collection, donors were nominally healthy, but unrecorded immune exposures were probable. PCR was performed using 60 Vbeta and 13 Jbeta primers. Generated by immunoSEQ multiplex PCR, the TCRdb table keeps only in-frame clones and is missing some. The sample includes roughly 160,000 clones, 73% of them seen just once. This chain links TRBV7-2 with TRBJ1-2, with TRBD1 matching over 10 bases. Sequenced material: PBMCs. This TCR derives from a woman aged 18 to 35 in good health and CMV-seropositive. The chain's CDR3 is CASSLLGTGDTYGYTF. The CDR3 nucleotides read TGTGCCAGCAGCTTACTGGGGACAGGGGACACCTATGGCTACACCTTC. The entire variable domain, with the rest obtained from reference TRBV7-2 and TRBJ1-2, is as follows: GAGVSQSPSNKVTEKGKDVELRCDPISGHTALYWYRQSLGQGLEFLIYFQGNSAPDKSGLPSDRFSAERTGGSVSTLTIQRTQQEDSAVYLCASSLLGTGDTYGYTFGSGTRLTVV.